This T cell receptor beta chain appears in the sequencing data of a study of blood T cell repertoires in COVID-19. CDR1 is MNHEY and CDR2 is SVGAGI in the germline V gene. This CDR3 is built from 13 residues. V lost 2 bases, J lost 4 bases, and 6 bases lay in between. Participants had their cohort set by participant-reported clinical history. All recovered Cohort 3 donors got two negative PCRs, got clearance, or saw symptom resolution. Authors' methods: Amplification with reference gene primers provided the estimates of nucleated cell counts. The assay was immunoSEQ multiplex PCR, and TCRdb's table has in-frame clones only and misses some. V and J calls and clone size are given by that table; D and trimming were obtained from the DNA. Found here are 300,000 to 450,000 clones, roughly 86% of them singletons; the top ten hold 1% to 1.5%.

Material: PBMCs or T cells enriched from blood (not recorded which). This sequence was found in a man in his thirties or forties who had recovered from COVID-19. J is TRBJ1-5 and V is TRBV6-5; unclear D gene. The DNA of the CDR3 is TGTGCCAGCAGTTACACGGGAAATCAGCCCCAGCATTTT. Translation: CASSYTGNQPQHF.